The following is a TCR beta chain sequence with its context. The CDR3 is 13 amino acids. Germline CDR1 is SGHTS and CDR2 is YDEGEE. The data were taken from a study of T cells expressing NK-cell markers. Overall study context: The eight sequenced donors comprised seven who were HCMV-seropositive and one who was seronegative.

The authors made TCR beta cDNA libraries by 5'RACE template switching. This switching added a universal primer site and UMIs. TCRdb reprocessed the 5' RACE reads, keeping one entry per CDR3 protein, no DNA. Across about 150,000 distinct CDR3 sequences, the top ten clones capture more than 35% of the sample. The sequencing input was blood T cells: a sorted CD56 or NKG2C T cell subset, CD4+ or CD8+ T cells, or bulk PBMC T cells (not recorded which). The source is a woman in her forties or fifties in good health. The chain has TRBV5-8 and TRBJ2-1. This chain's CDR3 is CASSLRPLNEQFF. Full variable domain (outside the CDR3, taken from reference TRBV5-8 and TRBJ2-1): EAGVTQSPTHLIKTRGQQATLRCSPISGHTSVYWYQQALGLGLQFLLWYDEGEERNRGNFPPRFSGRQFPNYSSELNVNALELEDSALYLCASSLRPLNEQFFGPGTRLTVL.